This TCR beta chain originates from a study of post-analysis software for immune sequencing data. Study context: In terms of disease course, relapsing-remitting, secondary progressive and progressive-relapsing multiple sclerosis were included. Whole-study results and caveats: TRBV5-6, TRBV5-1 and TRBV20-1 belonged to a set of about 5 TRBV segments that were more frequent in patients than controls.

CDR1 and CDR2 (germline): SGHVS, FQNEAQ. The CDR3 length is 15 residues. With V trimmed by 3 bases and J by 4 bases, 7 bases remained unmatched. Unique-molecular-identifier-tagged TCR beta cDNA libraries were used. cDNA molecules numbering some 500,000 came from about 0.94 to 9.7 million T cells. TCRdb re-called the PCR reads through MiXCR, storing one row per CDR3 protein. The table lists hundreds of thousands of distinct CDR3 sequences, approximately 50% of them singletons. This clonotype has only a few counts. Its cognate antigen is unknown. The rearrangement uses TRBV7-8 and TRBJ2-7; TRBD1 aligns across 9 bases. The source of this sequence is a girl under 18 with multiple sclerosis. The sample consisted of blood. CDR3 amino acids: CASSFPAGTGYEQYF. The CDR3 DNA reads TGTGCCAGCAGCTTCCCTGCGGGGACAGGGTACGAGCAGTACTTC.